This T cell receptor (beta chain) was sequenced for a study of blood T cells in healthy people across ages (dated by TCRdb to the mid-2010s). Background on the whole study: Template switching captured roughly one uniquely barcoded TCR beta cDNA molecule per two T cells in model experiments. Using deep sequencing normalized with unique cDNA molecular identifiers, the study measured how TCR beta repertoire diversity changes with age. Donors were grouped into four age groups: young (average 16 years), middle-aged (39), aged (about 59) and long-lived (about 90). To avoid experimental bias, donors of different ages were randomly spread across the sequencing lanes. For two donors (one aged 18 to 29 and one aged 80 or older), the study analyzed two additional independent replicas of 1 million unique cDNA reads from the same blood draw. What the research found in general, with its limitations: The percentage of naive T cells measured by flow cytometry correlated strongly with observed TCR beta diversity. Bulk unsorted PBMC profiling prevented conclusive comparison of naive and antigen-experienced compartments. Compared with the aged group, more naive CD4+ T cells, fewer expanded clones and increased TCR diversity were shown by the long-lived group, suggesting age selection. Estimates of total diversity from one million sequenced T cells were regarded as lower bounds and underestimates. Observed TCR beta diversity per million T cells fell roughly linearly with age, and a significant reduction was already apparent by age about 36. Donor CMV infection status was unknown, potentially confounding age-related changes in expanded clonotypes.

This clonotype was recorded many times. It has no known antigen specificity. Qualities for individual bases were not recorded, and no much larger clone is one base off. The donors were roughly 38 Caucasian individuals from Russia, aged roughly 6 to 100 years, who were systemically healthy. About 10 milliliters of peripheral blood were collected from each donor into EDTA-treated Vacutainer tubes. PBMCs were isolated by Ficoll-Paque density-gradient centrifugation, with at least 6 million obtained per sample. Trizol reagent was used to extract total RNA from PBMCs, with at least 5.5 micrograms per sample. Naive CD45RAhigh/CD27high T cell percentages were measured by flow cytometry on a PBMC aliquot from every donor. The germline V gene specifies KGHSH as CDR1 and LQKENI as CDR2. V is cut back by 2 bases and J by 5 bases, with 6 bases in the junction unmatched. The CDR3 covers 14 residues, taking in both the cysteine and the phenylalanine. CDR3 DNA is the only sequence kept; it has 42 bases, read in frame from the first base.

Libraries came from 5' RACE. The sequencing machine was an Illumina HiSeq 2500. A second 7 to 11 cycle PCR used a sample-barcoded 5' primer and a J-beta primer mix. A template-switch 5' adaptor carrying 12 random nucleotides introduced a unique molecular identifier onto each TCR beta cDNA molecule. Each sample yielded at least 2.5 million CDR3-containing paired-end reads. The Mint cDNA synthesis kit, primed by a TRBC-specific oligonucleotide, was used to synthesize first-strand cDNA from all RNA. Following uracil-DNA glycosylase treatment, all cDNA underwent a first 18-cycle PCR with the universal primers M1SS and BC2_uni_R. Turning to the authors' computational methods: Each sample was normalized by randomly selecting 1 million high-quality reads, each carrying a distinct molecular identifier. Instead of being binned into consensus sequences, reads with shared molecular identifiers were discarded. MiTCR, with a Q25 quality threshold and the strictest error-elimination algorithm, was used for CDR3 identification, clonotype clustering and error correction. A nonparametric unseen species model with Euler transformation was used to estimate a lower bound on total TCR beta diversity. TCRdb reanalyzed the raw reads on its own, using fastp at Q25 for trimming and MiXCR for clone calling, and kept in-frame beta chains. A single entry per CDR3 protein holds the most common genes and DNA from its merged rows. TCRdb, rather than the study authors, made the V and J calls. In all, the sample holds some 900,000 distinct CDR3 sequences, and under 35% of those were seen once. About 18% of the sample is in the top ten clones.

The sequence derives from a woman older than 75 in good health. The V gene is TRBV18 and the J gene is TRBJ2-7, with TRBD1 matching 7 junction bases. The source material was blood. The CDR3 amino acid sequence is: CASSPWDRINEQYF. The nucleotides are TGTGCCAGCTCACCATGGGACAGAATAAACGAGCAGTACTTC.